This is a list of T cell receptor beta chains from one sample in a study of blood T cell repertoires in COVID-19. Assay used: immunoSEQ multiplex PCR; TCRdb lists only in-frame clones, some missing. The sample carries tens of thousands of clones, 81% recorded once. Input material: peripheral blood. The receptors stem from a woman aged 60-75 years with acute or convalescent COVID-19. Both conserved end residues are part of each CDR3. D genes are given only for firm matches. Clone size is shown for a subset of rows, as once, few, many or a class of expanded clone.

D: TRBD2; V: TRBV9; size: -; J: TRBJ2-1; DNA: TGTGCCAGCAGCGTAGGGGCTAGCGGGGGTTACAATGAGCAGTTCTTC; CDR3: CASSVGASGGYNEQFF
D: -; V: TRBV2; size: -; J: TRBJ1-5; DNA: TGTGCCAGCAGTGAGGGAGGTCCTAGCAATCAGCCCCAGCATTTT; CDR3: CASSEGGPSNQPQHF
D: -; V: TRBV7-2; size: -; J: TRBJ1-4; DNA: TGTGCCAGCAGCCGTGGAGCCCGGTTGGACAGTATCGAAAAACTGTTTTTT; CDR3: CASSRGARLDSIEKLFF
D: -; V: TRBV6-5; size: once; J: TRBJ1-3; DNA: TGTGCCAGCCTAAGCTCGAAAACTGGAAACACCATATATTTT; CDR3: CASLSSKTGNTIYF
D: -; V: TRBV5-1; size: -; J: TRBJ1-5; DNA: TGCGCCAGCAGCGCTATGAGCGGACCCAATCAGCCCCAGCATTTT; CDR3: CASSAMSGPNQPQHF
D: -; V: TRBV6-6; size: -; J: TRBJ2-2; DNA: TGTGCCAGCACCGAGGGGGAGGGATGGAACACCGGGGAGCTGTTTTTT; CDR3: CASTEGEGWNTGELFF
D: -; V: TRBV12-3/TRBV12-4; size: few; J: TRBJ2-1; DNA: TGTGCCAGCAGTTCTCAACAGGACAATGAGCAGTTCTTC; CDR3: CASSSQQDNEQFF
D: TRBD1; V: TRBV5-6; size: few; J: TRBJ2-7; DNA: TGTGCCAGCAGCCTGGGACAGGGATCCAACGAGCAGTACTTC; CDR3: CASSLGQGSNEQYF
D: -; V: TRBV28; size: -; J: TRBJ1-2; DNA: TGTGCCAGCAGTTTGGTACAGGCCAATAACTATGGCTACACCTTC; CDR3: CASSLVQANNYGYTF
D: TRBD2; V: TRBV19; size: -; J: TRBJ2-1; DNA: TGTGCCAGTAGTATAGGGCGGGGGGGCCGCGATGAGCAGTTCTTC; CDR3: CASSIGRGGRDEQFF
D: -; V: TRBV19; size: -; J: TRBJ2-2; DNA: TGTGCCAGTACGCAAGGGGCTAGTTATATCACCGGGGAGCTGTTTTTT; CDR3: CASTQGASYITGELFF
D: TRBD2; V: TRBV19; size: few; J: TRBJ2-1; DNA: TGTGCCAGTAGTATGCGGACTAGCGGGAGGGTGAGGGGCTCCTACAATGAGCAGTTCTTC; CDR3: CASSMRTSGRVRGSYNEQFF
D: TRBD1; V: TRBV19; size: -; J: TRBJ2-7; DNA: TGTGCCAGTAGTGACGGGACAGGAAGATTCTTGGGGGCCGAGCAGTACTTC; CDR3: CASSDGTGRFLGAEQYF
D: -; V: TRBV20-1; size: -; J: TRBJ1-2; DNA: TGCAGTGCTCCACAGGGAGGGGGCTACACCTTC; CDR3: CSAPQGGGYTF
D: -; V: TRBV7-6; size: -; J: TRBJ1-5; DNA: TGTGCCAGCAGCTTAGGAGCCAGGGGAACCAATCAGCCCCAGCATTTT; CDR3: CASSLGARGTNQPQHF
D: TRBD1; V: TRBV3-1/TRBV3-2; size: -; J: TRBJ1-4; DNA: TGTGCCAGCAGCCAAGATCACCGACAGGGGAAAACTGAAAAACTGTTTTTT; CDR3: CASSQDHRQGKTEKLFF
D: TRBD2; V: TRBV29-1; size: -; J: TRBJ2-1; DNA: TGCAGCGTTGAACCCTGGGGGGGAGCGGGCAATGAGCAGTTCTTC; CDR3: CSVEPWGGAGNEQFF
D: -; V: TRBV5-1; size: -; J: TRBJ2-7; DNA: TGCGCCAGCAGCGCAAGACAGGCCCCGTCATACGAGCAGTACTTC; CDR3: CASSARQAPSYEQYF
D: -; V: TRBV6-2/TRBV6-3; size: -; J: TRBJ2-1; DNA: TGTGCCAGCAGTTACTCGAGAGTCAATGAGCAGTTCTTC; CDR3: CASSYSRVNEQFF
D: -; V: TRBV20-1; size: -; J: TRBJ2-2; DNA: TGCAGTGCTAGTTCTGTTTGGGGGGGCCCCGCCGGGGAGCTGTTTTTT; CDR3: CSASSVWGGPAGELFF
D: -; V: TRBV3-1/TRBV3-2; size: -; J: TRBJ1-4; DNA: TGTGCCAGCAACTTCGGACCTCTCAGGGATGAAAAACTGTTTTTT; CDR3: CASNFGPLRDEKLFF
D: -; V: TRBV7-7; size: once; J: TRBJ1-3; DNA: TGTGCCAGCAGCCCGGACTCACACTCTGGAAACACCATATATTTT; CDR3: CASSPDSHSGNTIYF
D: TRBD1; V: TRBV16; size: -; J: TRBJ1-3; DNA: TGTGCCAGCAGCTCCCTCGGGGACAGGGAAAGAAACACCATATATTTT; CDR3: CASSSLGDRERNTIYF
D: TRBD1; V: TRBV19; size: -; J: TRBJ1-6; DNA: TGTGCCAGTAGTTGGGGGAAAGGGACAGGGGATTCACCCCTCCACTTT; CDR3: CASSWGKGTGDSPLHF
D: -; V: TRBV19; size: -; J: TRBJ1-2; DNA: TGTGCCAGCCTACCTTTGGCGCGAGGCTATGGCTACACCTTC; CDR3: CASLPLARGYGYTF
D: -; V: TRBV19; size: -; J: TRBJ2-2; DNA: TGTGCCAGTAGTCCGGTCCGGGTAACCGGGGAGCTGTTTTTT; CDR3: CASSPVRVTGELFF
D: TRBD2; V: TRBV5-4; size: -; J: TRBJ2-7; DNA: TGTGCCAGCGGGGAGCGGGGGGGCTACGAGCAGTACTTC; CDR3: CASGERGGYEQYF
D: -; V: TRBV11-2; size: few; J: TRBJ1-1; DNA: TGTGCCAGCAGCCCCGGGGGGAACACTGAAGCTTTCTTT; CDR3: CASSPGGNTEAFF
D: -; V: TRBV28; size: few; J: TRBJ2-3; DNA: TGTGCCAGCAGCTATACCCCAGGGGGGCCCCTAGTCTATACGCAGTATTTT; CDR3: CASSYTPGGPLVYTQYF
D: -; V: TRBV10-3; size: -; J: TRBJ2-1; DNA: TGTGCCATCACGCCGGGTAGTACCCATGAGCAGTTCTTC; CDR3: CAITPGSTHEQFF
D: TRBD2; V: TRBV9; size: few; J: TRBJ2-3; DNA: TGTGCCAGCAGCGCCTTCCAAGGCGGGAGGGCCCCAGATACGCAGTATTTT; CDR3: CASSAFQGGRAPDTQYF
D: TRBD1; V: TRBV4-1; size: once; J: TRBJ1-1; DNA: TGCGCCAGCAACTTTGACAGGGGCACTGAAGCTTTCTTT; CDR3: CASNFDRGTEAFF
D: TRBD1; V: TRBV7-9; size: once; J: TRBJ1-4; DNA: TGTGCCAGCAAGACAGGGAATGAAAAACTGTTTTTT; CDR3: CASKTGNEKLFF
D: TRBD1; V: TRBV5-8; size: -; J: TRBJ2-5; DNA: TGTGCCAGCAGCCTACAGGGGAAGTCGGAGACCCAGTACTTC; CDR3: CASSLQGKSETQYF
D: -; V: TRBV6-5; size: -; J: TRBJ1-1; DNA: TGTGCCAGCAGCCAGCGGGGGAACACTGAAGCTTTCTTT; CDR3: CASSQRGNTEAFF
D: TRBD1; V: TRBV29-1; size: -; J: TRBJ1-2; DNA: TGCAGCGTTGAAGAAAGTGGGGACAGGGCTAACTATGGCTACACCTTC; CDR3: CSVEESGDRANYGYTF
D: TRBD2; V: TRBV12-5; size: once; J: TRBJ2-7; DNA: TGTGCTACCTCTAGCGGGATAGGATCCGAGCAGTACTTC; CDR3: CATSSGIGSEQYF
D: TRBD2; V: TRBV13; size: -; J: TRBJ2-1; DNA: TGTGCCAGCAGCTTAGAACTAGCGGGAGAGGAGCAGTTCTTC; CDR3: CASSLELAGEEQFF
D: -; V: TRBV10-3; size: -; J: TRBJ1-2; DNA: TGTGCCATCAGTGATACTCTTAGAAACTATGGCTACACCTTC; CDR3: CAISDTLRNYGYTF
D: -; V: TRBV23-1; size: -; J: TRBJ2-1; DNA: TGCGCCAGCAGTCATAGGGTTCAGAGTGACAGGCGGTGCTTGGGGTCTGGGAATGAGCAGTTCTTC; CDR3: CASSHRVQSDRRCLGSGNEQFF
D: TRBD1; V: TRBV24-1; size: -; J: TRBJ1-2; DNA: TGTGCCACCAGTGATTCCTTGGGGACAGGGGAGAGGGGCTACACCTTC; CDR3: CATSDSLGTGERGYTF
D: -; V: TRBV5-6; size: -; J: TRBJ2-4; DNA: TGTGCCAGCAGCTTAAACAGGAATTCTTTAGCCAAAAACATTCAGTACTTC; CDR3: CASSLNRNSLAKNIQYF
D: -; V: TRBV6-5; size: -; J: TRBJ1-1; DNA: TGTGCCAGCAAAAGACGACAAGAAAAGAACACTGAAGCTTTCTTT; CDR3: CASKRRQEKNTEAFF
D: -; V: TRBV5-1; size: -; J: TRBJ2-1; DNA: TGCGCCAGCTTCGCCTTAGGAGCGGGCTCCTACAATGAGCAGTTCTTC; CDR3: CASFALGAGSYNEQFF
D: -; V: TRBV6-6; size: -; J: TRBJ2-3; DNA: TGTGCCACTTTAGTTAGCGCAGATACGCAGTATTTT; CDR3: CATLVSADTQYF
D: TRBD2; V: TRBV19; size: -; J: TRBJ2-3; DNA: TGTGCCAGTACCCCCGGCGGGGGGCGCACAGATACGCAGTATTTT; CDR3: CASTPGGGRTDTQYF
D: TRBD1; V: TRBV7-9; size: few; J: TRBJ1-1; DNA: TGTGCCAGCAGCCCTCGACAGGGAAACATGAACACTGAAGCTTTCTTT; CDR3: CASSPRQGNMNTEAFF
D: -; V: TRBV10-3; size: once; J: TRBJ2-7; DNA: TGTGCCATCAGTGATCCAGGGGCGGCGCTATACGAGCAGTACTTC; CDR3: CAISDPGAALYEQYF
D: -; V: TRBV5-4; size: -; J: TRBJ1-2; DNA: TGTGCCAGCAGCTTGGAGGGCAGGGGATGGGGCTACACCTTC; CDR3: CASSLEGRGWGYTF
D: -; V: TRBV10-3; size: -; J: TRBJ1-3; DNA: TGTGCCATCAGGGCCTCTGGAAACACCATATATTTT; CDR3: CAIRASGNTIYF
D: TRBD2; V: TRBV7-8; size: -; J: TRBJ2-5; DNA: TGTGCCAGCAGTAGCGGGGGCCTCCAAGAGACCCAGTACTTC; CDR3: CASSSGGLQETQYF
D: -; V: TRBV6-6; size: -; J: TRBJ1-5; DNA: TGTGCCAGCAGCCCCGGGGGGGATGGCAATCAGCCCCAGCATTTT; CDR3: CASSPGGDGNQPQHF
D: -; V: TRBV14; size: -; J: TRBJ2-3; DNA: TGTGCCAGCAGCCAAGATAGTGGACCCGGGGCAGATACGCAGTATTTT; CDR3: CASSQDSGPGADTQYF
D: -; V: TRBV5-1; size: -; J: TRBJ1-1; DNA: TGCGCCAGCAGCCCACAAGGGGCTGAAGCTTTCTTT; CDR3: CASSPQGAEAFF
D: -; V: TRBV11-2; size: -; J: TRBJ2-7; DNA: TGTGCCAGCAGCCTCGTGGGCGACAGCGCCTACGAGCAGTACTTC; CDR3: CASSLVGDSAYEQYF
D: -; V: TRBV6-5; size: -; J: TRBJ1-5; DNA: TGTGCCAGCAGACTGACACAGGGACGCGGTCAGCCCCAGCATTTT; CDR3: CASRLTQGRGQPQHF
D: TRBD2; V: TRBV5-6; size: -; J: TRBJ2-3; DNA: TGTGCCAGCAGCTTAGGGCGGGAGGGTTTATGGTATACGCAGTATTTT; CDR3: CASSLGREGLWYTQYF
D: -; V: TRBV7-2; size: -; J: TRBJ2-6; DNA: TGTGCCAGCCCTCGGTACAGGGCTACTGGGGCCAACGTCCTGACTTTC; CDR3: CASPRYRATGANVLTF